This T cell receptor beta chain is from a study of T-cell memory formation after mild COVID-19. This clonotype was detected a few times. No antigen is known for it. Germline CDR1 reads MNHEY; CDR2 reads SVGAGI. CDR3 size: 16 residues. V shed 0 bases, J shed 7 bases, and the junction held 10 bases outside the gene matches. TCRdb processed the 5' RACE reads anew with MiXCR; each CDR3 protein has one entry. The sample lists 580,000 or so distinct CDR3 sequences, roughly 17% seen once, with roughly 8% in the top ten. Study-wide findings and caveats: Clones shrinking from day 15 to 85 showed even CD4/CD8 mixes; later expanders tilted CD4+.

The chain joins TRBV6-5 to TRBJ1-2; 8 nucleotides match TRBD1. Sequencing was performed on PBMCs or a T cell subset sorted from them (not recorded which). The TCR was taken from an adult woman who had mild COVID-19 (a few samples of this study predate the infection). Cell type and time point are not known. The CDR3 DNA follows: TGTGCCAGCAGTTACTCGGTGGAGACAGGGGAATCTGGCTACACCTTC. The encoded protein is CASSYSVETGESGYTF.